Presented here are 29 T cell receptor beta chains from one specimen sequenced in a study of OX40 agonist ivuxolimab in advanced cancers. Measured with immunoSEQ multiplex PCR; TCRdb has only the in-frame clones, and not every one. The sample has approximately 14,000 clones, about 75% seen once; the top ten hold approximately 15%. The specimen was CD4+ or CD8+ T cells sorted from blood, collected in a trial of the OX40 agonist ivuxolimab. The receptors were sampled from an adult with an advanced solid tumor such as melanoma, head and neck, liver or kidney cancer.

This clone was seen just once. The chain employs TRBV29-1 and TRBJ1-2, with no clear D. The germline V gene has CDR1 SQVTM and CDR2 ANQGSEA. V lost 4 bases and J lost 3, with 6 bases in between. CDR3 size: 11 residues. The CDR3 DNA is TGCAGCGTTGTTCTGGACTATGGCTACACCTTC. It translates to CSVVLDYGYTF.

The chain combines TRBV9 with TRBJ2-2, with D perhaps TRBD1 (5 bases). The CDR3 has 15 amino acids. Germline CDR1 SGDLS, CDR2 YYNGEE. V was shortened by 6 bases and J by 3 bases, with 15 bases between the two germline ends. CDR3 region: CASTPPDSYTGELFF. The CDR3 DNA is TGTGCCAGCACGCCCCCCGACAGCTACACCGGGGAGCTGTTTTTT.

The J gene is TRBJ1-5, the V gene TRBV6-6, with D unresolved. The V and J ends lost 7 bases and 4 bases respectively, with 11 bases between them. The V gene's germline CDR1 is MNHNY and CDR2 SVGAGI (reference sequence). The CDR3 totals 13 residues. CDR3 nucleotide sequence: TGTGCCAGCACCCACCCCGGAAATCAGCCCCAGCATTTT. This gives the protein CASTHPGNQPQHF.

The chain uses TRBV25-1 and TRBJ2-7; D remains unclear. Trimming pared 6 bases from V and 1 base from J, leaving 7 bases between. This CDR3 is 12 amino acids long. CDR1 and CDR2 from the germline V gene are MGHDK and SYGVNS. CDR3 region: CASSVRSYEQYF. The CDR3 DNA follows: TGTGCCAGCAGCGTAAGATCCTACGAGCAGTACTTC.

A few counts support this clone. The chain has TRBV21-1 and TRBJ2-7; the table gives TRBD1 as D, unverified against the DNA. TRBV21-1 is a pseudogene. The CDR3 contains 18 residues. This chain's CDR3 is CASRSRGVGTGRPYEQYF. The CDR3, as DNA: TGTGCCAGCAGGTCCAGGGGGGTAGGAACAGGGCGCCCCTACGAGCAGTACTTC.

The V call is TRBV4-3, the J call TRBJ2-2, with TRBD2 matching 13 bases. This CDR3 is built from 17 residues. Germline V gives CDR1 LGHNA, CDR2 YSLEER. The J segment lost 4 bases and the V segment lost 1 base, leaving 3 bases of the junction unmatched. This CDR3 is CASSQGLAGGVTGELFF. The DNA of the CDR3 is TGCGCCAGCAGCCAAGGACTAGCGGGGGGAGTCACCGGGGAGCTGTTTTTT.

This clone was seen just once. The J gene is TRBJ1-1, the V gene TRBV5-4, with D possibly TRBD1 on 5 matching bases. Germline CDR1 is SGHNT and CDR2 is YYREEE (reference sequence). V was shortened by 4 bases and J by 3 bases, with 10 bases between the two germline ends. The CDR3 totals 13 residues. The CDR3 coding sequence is TGTGCCAGCAGCGGGGGTGGGGACACTGAAGCTTTCTTT. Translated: CASSGGGDTEAFF. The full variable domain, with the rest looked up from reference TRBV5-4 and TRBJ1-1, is ETGVTQSPTHLIKTRGQQVTLRCSSQSGHNTVSWYQQALGQGPQFIFQYYREEENGRGNFPPRFSGLQFPNYSSELNVNALELDDSALYLCASSGGGDTEAFFGQGTRLTVV.

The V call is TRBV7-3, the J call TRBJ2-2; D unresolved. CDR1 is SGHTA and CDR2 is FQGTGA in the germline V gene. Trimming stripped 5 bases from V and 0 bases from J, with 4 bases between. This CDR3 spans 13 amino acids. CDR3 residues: CASSETNTGELFF. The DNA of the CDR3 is TGTGCCAGCAGCGAAACGAACACCGGGGAGCTGTTTTTT. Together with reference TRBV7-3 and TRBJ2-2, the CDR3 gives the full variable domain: GAGVSQTPSNKVTEKGKYVELRCDPISGHTALYWYRQSLGQGPEFLIYFQGTGAADDSGLPNDRFFAVRPEGSVSTLKIQRTERGDSAVYLCASSETNTGELFFGEGSRLTVL.

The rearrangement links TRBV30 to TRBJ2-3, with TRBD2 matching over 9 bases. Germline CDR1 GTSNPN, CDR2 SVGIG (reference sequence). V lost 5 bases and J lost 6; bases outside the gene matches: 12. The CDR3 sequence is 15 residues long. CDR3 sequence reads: CAWVWGAGGVDTQYF. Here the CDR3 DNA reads TGTGCCTGGGTCTGGGGAGCGGGGGGTGTGGATACGCAGTATTTT.

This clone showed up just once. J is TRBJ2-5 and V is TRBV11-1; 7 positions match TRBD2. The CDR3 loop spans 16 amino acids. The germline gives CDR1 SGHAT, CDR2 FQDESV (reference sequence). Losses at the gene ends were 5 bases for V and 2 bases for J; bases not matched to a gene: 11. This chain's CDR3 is CASSRPGEGRQETQYF. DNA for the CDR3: TGTGCCAGCAGCCGACCTGGGGAGGGCCGACAAGAGACCCAGTACTTC.

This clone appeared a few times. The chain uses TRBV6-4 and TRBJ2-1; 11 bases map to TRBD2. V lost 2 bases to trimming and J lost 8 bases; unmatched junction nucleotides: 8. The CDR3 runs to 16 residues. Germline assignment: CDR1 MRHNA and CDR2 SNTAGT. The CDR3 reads CASSDTVAGGNDEQFF. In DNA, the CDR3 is TGTGCCAGCAGTGACACCGTAGCGGGGGGGAATGATGAGCAGTTCTTC.

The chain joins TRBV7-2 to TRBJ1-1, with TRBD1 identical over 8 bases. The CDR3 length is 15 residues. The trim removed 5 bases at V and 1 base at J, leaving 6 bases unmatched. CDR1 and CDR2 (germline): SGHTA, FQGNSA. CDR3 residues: CASSPYRGGNTEAFF. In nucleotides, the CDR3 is TGTGCCAGCAGCCCGTACAGGGGGGGGAACACTGAAGCTTTCTTT.

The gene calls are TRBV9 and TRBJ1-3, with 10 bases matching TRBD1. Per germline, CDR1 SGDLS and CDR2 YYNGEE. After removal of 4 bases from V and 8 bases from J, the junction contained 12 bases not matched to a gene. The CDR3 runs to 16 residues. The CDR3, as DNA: TGTGCCAGCAGCCCCCCGGGACAGGGGCCCCCGGACACCATATATTTT. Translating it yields CASSPPGQGPPDTIYF. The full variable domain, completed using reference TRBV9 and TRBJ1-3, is DSGVTQTPKHLITATGQRVTLRCSPRSGDLSVYWYQQSLDQGLQFLIQYYNGEERAKGNILERFSAQQFPDLHSELNLSSLELGDSALYFCASSPPGQGPPDTIYFGEGSWLTVV.

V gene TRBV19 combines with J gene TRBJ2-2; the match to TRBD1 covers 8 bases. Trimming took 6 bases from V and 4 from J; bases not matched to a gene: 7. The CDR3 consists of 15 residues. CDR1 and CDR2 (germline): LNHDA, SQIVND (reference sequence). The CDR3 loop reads CASRTRQGSTGELFF. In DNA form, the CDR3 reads TGTGCCAGTAGGACCAGACAGGGGAGCACCGGGGAGCTGTTTTTT.

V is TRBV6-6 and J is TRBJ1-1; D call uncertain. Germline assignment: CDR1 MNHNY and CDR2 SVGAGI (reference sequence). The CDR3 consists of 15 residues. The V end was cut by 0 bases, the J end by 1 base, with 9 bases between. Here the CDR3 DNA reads TGTGCCAGCAGTTACTCCGACGGATCGAACACTGAAGCTTTCTTT. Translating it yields CASSYSDGSNTEAFF.

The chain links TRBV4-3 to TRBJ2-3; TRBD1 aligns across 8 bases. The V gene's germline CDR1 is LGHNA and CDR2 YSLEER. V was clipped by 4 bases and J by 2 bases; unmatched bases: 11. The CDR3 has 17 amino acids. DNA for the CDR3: TGCGCCAGCAGCCCCGCGCGGACAGGGAGCATCACAGATACGCAGTATTTT. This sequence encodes CASSPARTGSITDTQYF.

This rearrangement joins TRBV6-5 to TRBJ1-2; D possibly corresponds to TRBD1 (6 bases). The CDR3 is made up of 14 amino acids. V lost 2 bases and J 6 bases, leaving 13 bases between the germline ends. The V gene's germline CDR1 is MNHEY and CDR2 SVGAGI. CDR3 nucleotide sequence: TGTGCCAGCAGTTACCCAGGACAGAAAAATGGCTACACCTTC. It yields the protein CASSYPGQKNGYTF.

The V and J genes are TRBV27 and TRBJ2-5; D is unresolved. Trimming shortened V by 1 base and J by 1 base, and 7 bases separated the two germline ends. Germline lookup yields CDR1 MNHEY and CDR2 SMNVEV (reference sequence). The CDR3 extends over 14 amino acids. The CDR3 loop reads CASSLFGVQETQYF. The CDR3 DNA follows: TGTGCCAGCAGTTTATTTGGGGTCCAAGAGACCCAGTACTTC.

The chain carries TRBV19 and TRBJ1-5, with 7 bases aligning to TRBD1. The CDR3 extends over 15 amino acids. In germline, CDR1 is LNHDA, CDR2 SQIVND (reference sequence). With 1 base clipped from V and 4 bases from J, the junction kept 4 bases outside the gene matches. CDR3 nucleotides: TGTGCCAGTAGTATAGCTCGGGACAGTAATCAGCCCCAGCATTTT. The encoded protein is CASSIARDSNQPQHF. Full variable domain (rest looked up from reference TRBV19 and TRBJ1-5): DGGITQSPKYLFRKEGQNVTLSCEQNLNHDAMYWYRQDPGQGLRLIYYSQIVNDFQKGDIAEGYSVSREKKESFPLTVTSAQKNPTAFYLCASSIARDSNQPQHFGDGTRLSIL.

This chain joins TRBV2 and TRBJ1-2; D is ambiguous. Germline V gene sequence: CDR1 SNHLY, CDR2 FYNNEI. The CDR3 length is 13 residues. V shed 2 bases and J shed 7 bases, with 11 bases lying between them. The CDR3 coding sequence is TGTGCCAGCAGTGAATTTGTTCGGGGTGGCTACACCTTC. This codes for CASSEFVRGGYTF.

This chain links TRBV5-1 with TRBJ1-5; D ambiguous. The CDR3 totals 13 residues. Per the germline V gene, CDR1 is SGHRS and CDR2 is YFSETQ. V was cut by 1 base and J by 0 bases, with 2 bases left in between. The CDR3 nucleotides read TGCGCCAGCAGCTTGAATAGCAATCAGCCCCAGCATTTT. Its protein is CASSLNSNQPQHF.

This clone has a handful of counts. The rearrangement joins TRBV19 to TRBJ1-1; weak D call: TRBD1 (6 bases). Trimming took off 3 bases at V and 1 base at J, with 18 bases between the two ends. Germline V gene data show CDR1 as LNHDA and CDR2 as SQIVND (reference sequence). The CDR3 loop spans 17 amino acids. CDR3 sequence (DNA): TGTGCCAGTAGTATTAGGTGGGACACGGGAGGGAACACTGAAGCTTTCTTT. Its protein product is CASSIRWDTGGNTEAFF.

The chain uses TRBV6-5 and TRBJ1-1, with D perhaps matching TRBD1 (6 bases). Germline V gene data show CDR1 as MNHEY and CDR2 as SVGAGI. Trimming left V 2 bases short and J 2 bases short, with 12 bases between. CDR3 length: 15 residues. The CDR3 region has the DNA TGTGCCAGCAGTTACGGAGCAGGGGCTAACACTGAAGCTTTCTTT. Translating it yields CASSYGAGANTEAFF.

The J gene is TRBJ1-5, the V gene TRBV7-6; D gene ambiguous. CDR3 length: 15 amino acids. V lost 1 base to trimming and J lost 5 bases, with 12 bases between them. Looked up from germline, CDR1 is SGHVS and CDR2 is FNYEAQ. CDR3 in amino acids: CASSLEAGAYQPQHF. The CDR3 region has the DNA TGTGCCAGCAGCTTAGAGGCAGGCGCCTATCAGCCCCAGCATTTT.

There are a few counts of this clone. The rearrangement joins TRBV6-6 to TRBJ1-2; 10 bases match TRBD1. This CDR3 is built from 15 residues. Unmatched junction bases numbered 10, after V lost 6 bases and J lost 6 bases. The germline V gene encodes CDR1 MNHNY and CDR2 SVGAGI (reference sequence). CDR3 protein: CASRLLGTGDNGYTF. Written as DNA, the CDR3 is TGTGCCAGCAGGCTCCTCGGGACAGGGGATAATGGCTACACCTTC.

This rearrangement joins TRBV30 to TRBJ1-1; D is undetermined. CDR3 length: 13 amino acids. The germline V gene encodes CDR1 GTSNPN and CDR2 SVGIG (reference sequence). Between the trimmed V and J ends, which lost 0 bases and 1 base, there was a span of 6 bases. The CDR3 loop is CAWSVGKNTEAFF. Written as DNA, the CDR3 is TGTGCCTGGAGTGTAGGGAAGAACACTGAAGCTTTCTTT.

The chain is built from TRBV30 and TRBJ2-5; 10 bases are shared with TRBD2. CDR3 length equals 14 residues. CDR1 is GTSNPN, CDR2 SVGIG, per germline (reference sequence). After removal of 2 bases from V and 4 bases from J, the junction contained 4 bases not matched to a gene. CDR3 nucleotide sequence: TGTGCCTGGAGTCAGCGGGGGGGTTTAGAGACCCAGTACTTC. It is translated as CAWSQRGGLETQYF.

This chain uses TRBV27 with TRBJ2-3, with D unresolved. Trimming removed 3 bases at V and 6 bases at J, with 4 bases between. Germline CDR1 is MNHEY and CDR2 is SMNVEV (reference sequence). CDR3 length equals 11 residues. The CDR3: CASSFRDTQYF. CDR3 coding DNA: TGTGCCAGCAGTTTTAGGGATACGCAGTATTTT.

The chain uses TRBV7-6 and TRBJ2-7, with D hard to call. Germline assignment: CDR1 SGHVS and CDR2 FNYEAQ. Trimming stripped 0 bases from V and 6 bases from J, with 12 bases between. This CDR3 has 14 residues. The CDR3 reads CASSLAGGRSEQYF. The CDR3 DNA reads TGTGCCAGCAGCTTAGCGGGCGGTCGGTCCGAGCAGTACTTC. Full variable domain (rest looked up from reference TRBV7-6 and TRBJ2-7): GAGVSQSPRYKVTKRGQDVALRCDPISGHVSLYWYRQALGQGPEFLTYFNYEAQQDKSGLPNDRFSAERPEGSISTLTIQRTEQRDSAMYRCASSLAGGRSEQYFGPGTRLTVT.